Below are 30 T cell receptor beta chains sequenced from a single sample in a study of blood T cell repertoires in COVID-19. TCRdb's copy holds only in-frame clones and misses some; the assay was immunoSEQ multiplex PCR. The sample includes about 670,000 clones, around 90% of them seen just once. Sequencing was done on a sample of peripheral blood. All receptors derive from a woman younger than 30 with acute or convalescent COVID-19.

This clone was counted once. The rearrangement links TRBV29-1 to TRBJ1-2; TRBD1 matches 9 bases. V lost 7 bases to trimming and J lost 2 bases; unmatched junction nucleotides: 5. The CDR3 has 13 amino acids. CDR1 SQVTM and CDR2 ANQGSEA come from the germline V gene. As DNA, the CDR3 is TGCAGCGCAGGGACAGGGTCAAACTATGGCTACACCTTC. It encodes CSAGTGSNYGYTF.

Written as DNA, the CDR3 is TGTGCCAGCAACTTCCGTGGAGGCTCTGGCTACACCTTC. Its protein is CASNFRGGSGYTF. The V and J genes are TRBV12-3 or TRBV12-4 and TRBJ1-2; D unclear. The CDR3 length is 13 residues. Trimming left V 7 bases short and J 7 bases short, with 16 bases between.

The CDR3 protein is CASSLAGDSSTYEQYF. The DNA of the CDR3 is TGTGCCAGCAGCTTAGCAGGTGACAGCAGTACCTACGAGCAGTACTTC. The chain combines TRBV7-9 with TRBJ2-7; D may be TRBD1 (5 bases). Germline V gene data show CDR1 as SEHNR and CDR2 as FQNEAQ (reference sequence). There are 16 residues in the CDR3. V was clipped by 0 bases and J by 2 bases, with 14 bases between them.

The CDR3 DNA sequence: TGTGCCAGCAGCTCCTTAACAGGGTATCGTGGCTACACCTTC. It codes for CASSSLTGYRGYTF. This chain uses TRBV5-4 with TRBJ1-2, with D maybe TRBD1 (6 bases). V lost 3 bases to trimming and J lost 7 bases, with 16 bases between them. CDR1 and CDR2 from the germline V gene are SGHNT and YYREEE (reference sequence). The CDR3 spans 14 residues.

The chain recombines TRBV7-2 with TRBJ2-3, with a possible D match to TRBD2 (7 bases). V lost 2 bases, J lost 4 bases, and 22 bases lay in between. CDR3 length: 18 residues. Germline lookup yields CDR1 SGHTA and CDR2 FQGNSA. The CDR3 spells CASSLRWGGLGSSDTQYF. The CDR3 DNA reads as TGTGCCAGCAGCTTACGGTGGGGGGGCCTTGGAAGCTCAGATACGCAGTATTTT.

In its sample, this clone was seen once. The chain couples TRBV12-5 to TRBJ2-7; tentative D call: TRBD2 (7 bases). Per germline, CDR1 LGHNT and CDR2 FRNRAP. The length of the CDR3 is 16 residues. V was cut by 3 bases and J by 5 bases, with 20 bases left in between. This chain's CDR3 is CASGLGGGSIWDEQYF. The CDR3 coding sequence is TGTGCTAGTGGTTTAGGGGGGGGTAGTATTTGGGACGAGCAGTACTTC.

This rearrangement joins TRBV18 to TRBJ2-1; D call uncertain. The CDR3 contains 15 residues. CDR1 KGHSH and CDR2 LQKENI come from the germline V gene. Trimming left V 1 base short and J 6 bases short, with 13 bases between. For the CDR3, the DNA is TGTGCCAGCTCACCACAATCCGCCCCGGTCAATGAGCAGTTCTTC. Protein sequence: CASSPQSAPVNEQFF.

The chain links TRBV5-4 to TRBJ1-1; 7 positions match TRBD1. Germline trimming cut 3 bases from V and 4 bases from J; bases unmatched to any gene: 9. The CDR3 loop spans 15 amino acids. The germline CDR1 and CDR2 sequences are SGHNT and YYREEE (reference sequence). For the CDR3, the DNA is TGTGCCAGCAGCTCCGACTTGACAGGGAGCACTGAAGCTTTCTTT. It codes for CASSSDLTGSTEAFF.

DNA of the CDR3: TGTGCCAGCAGCGTAGTAGCGGGGGGGCGAGATGAGCAGTTCTTC. Translating it yields CASSVVAGGRDEQFF. The J gene is TRBJ2-1, the V gene TRBV9; 11 bases fit TRBD2. The CDR3 length is 15 residues. Germline V CDR1 and CDR2: SGDLS, YYNGEE. The ends lost 0 bases at V and 8 bases at J; junction bases unmatched: 4.

This chain uses TRBV9 with TRBJ2-5; no firm D call. This CDR3 has 16 amino acids. Germline V gives CDR1 SGDLS, CDR2 YYNGEE. The germline V and J ends were trimmed by 4 bases and 2 bases, with 18 bases remaining between them. The CDR3 loop reads CASSPLGSALQETQYF. The CDR3 DNA sequence: TGTGCCAGCAGCCCTCTAGGCAGCGCTTTACAAGAGACCCAGTACTTC.

CDR3 residues: CASSQSGGGDNSPLHF. CDR3 DNA sequence: TGCGCCAGCAGTCAATCGGGGGGGGGCGATAATTCACCCCTCCACTTT. The rearrangement uses TRBV23-1 and TRBJ1-6, with a weak D call TRBD1 (6 bases). TRBV23-1 is marked as an open reading frame, function uncertain. This CDR3 has 16 residues. Trimming removed 0 bases at V and 5 bases at J, with 11 bases between.

The chain carries TRBV2 and TRBJ1-5; possibly TRBD1 for D (6 bases). The ends were cut back, 5 bases at V and 6 bases at J, with 11 bases in the middle. In germline, CDR1 is SNHLY, CDR2 FYNNEI. This CDR3 region has 13 residues. CDR3 bases: TGTGCCAGCAGTCGACAGGTCCTTCAGCCCCAGCATTTT. This sequence encodes CASSRQVLQPQHF.

The chain couples TRBV7-9 to TRBJ2-1, with a tentative D call TRBD1 (6 bases). Germline values: CDR1 SEHNR, CDR2 FQNEAQ (reference sequence). The V end lost 1 base, the J end lost 0 bases, and 19 bases lay between the germline ends. The CDR3 loop spans 19 amino acids. The CDR3 nucleotides read TGTGCCAGCAGCTTAGGATTGGGGGCGCCCATTAGCTCCTACAATGAGCAGTTCTTC. Amino acids: CASSLGLGAPISSYNEQFF. The whole variable domain, remainder taken from reference TRBV7-9 and TRBJ2-1, is DTGVSQNPRHKITKRGQNVTFRCDPISEHNRLYWYRQTLGQGPEFLTYFQNEAQLEKSRLLSDRFSAERPKGSFSTLEIQRTEQGDSAMYLCASSLGLGAPISSYNEQFFGPGTRLTVL.

The chain recombines TRBV4-1 with TRBJ2-7, with 9 bases fitting TRBD1. Trimming at V came to 3 bases and at J to 3 bases, leaving 6 bases not matched to a gene. CDR3 length equals 15 residues. Germline V gene sequence: CDR1 MGHRA, CDR2 YSYEKL. The CDR3 loop reads CASSHRLGQGYEQYF. The DNA for the CDR3 is TGCGCCAGCAGCCACCGGCTGGGACAGGGCTACGAGCAGTACTTC.

V is TRBV27 and J is TRBJ1-4, with a tentative D call TRBD1 (6 bases). V was clipped by 3 bases and J by 6 bases, with 14 bases between them. This CDR3 has 15 residues. CDR1 and CDR2 (germline): MNHEY, SMNVEV (reference sequence). The chain's CDR3 is CASSLYGTRDEKLFF. CDR3 in DNA: TGTGCCAGCAGTTTGTACGGGACAAGGGATGAAAAACTGTTTTTT.

The chain uses TRBV5-4 and TRBJ1-6, with 7 bases identical to TRBD1. The CDR3 runs to 14 residues. The ends lost 6 bases at V and 5 bases at J; junction bases unmatched: 5. CDR1 is SGHNT, CDR2 YYREEE, per germline (reference sequence). The CDR3 sequence is CASTRDRDNSPLHF. In DNA, the CDR3 is TGTGCCAGCACCCGGGACAGAGATAATTCACCCCTCCACTTT.

The V and J genes are TRBV11-2 and TRBJ1-1; D ambiguous. CDR1 is SGHAT and CDR2 is FQNNGV in the germline V gene. The CDR3 spans 14 residues. V gave up 4 bases and J gave up 5 bases, with 14 bases separating them. The DNA for the CDR3 is TGTGCCAGCAGCTCCTCCGCCGGGGTGACTGAAGCTTTCTTT. It codes for CASSSSAGVTEAFF.

The rearrangement links TRBV5-6 to TRBJ1-6, with unresolved D. Germline values: CDR1 SGHDT, CDR2 YYEEEE. The CDR3 extends over 16 amino acids. Trimming took off 1 base at V and 3 bases at J, with 11 bases between the two ends. The CDR3 nucleotides are TGTGCCAGCAGCTTGTTTGGCAGCGACTATAATTCACCCCTCCACTTT. Amino acids: CASSLFGSDYNSPLHF.

J is TRBJ2-5 and V is TRBV9; D remains ambiguous. This CDR3 is built from 15 residues. Germline V gene lookup returns CDR1 SGDLS and CDR2 YYNGEE. Trimming took 0 bases from V and 1 from J, leaving 10 bases between them. The CDR3 coding sequence is TGTGCCAGCAGCGTAGGTGGCAGGCCCCAAGAGACCCAGTACTTC. It codes for CASSVGGRPQETQYF.

The chain recombines TRBV5-1 with TRBJ1-1, with TRBD1 matching 7 bases. The CDR3 runs to 16 residues. Germline CDR1 is SGHRS and CDR2 is YFSETQ. The trim removed 1 base at V and 1 base at J, leaving 7 bases unmatched. The CDR3 protein is CASSLSVGQSNTEAFF. The CDR3 DNA sequence: TGCGCCAGCAGCTTGTCAGTGGGACAGTCGAACACTGAAGCTTTCTTT.

CDR3 sequence (DNA): TGTGCCAGCAGTGACAGACAGAACTATCAGCCCCAGCATTTT. This gives the protein CASSDRQNYQPQHF. The rearrangement uses TRBV2 and TRBJ1-5; weak D call: TRBD1 (5 bases). Germline V CDR1 and CDR2: SNHLY, FYNNEI. The CDR3 has 14 amino acids. With 3 bases removed from V and 5 bases from J, the gap between germline ends came to 11 bases.

The chain recombines TRBV7-2 with TRBJ2-1; D is perhaps TRBD2 (5 bases). The germline V gene has CDR1 SGHTA and CDR2 FQGNSA. The CDR3 covers 11 residues. V lost 3 bases to trimming and J lost 15 bases, with 12 bases between them. In DNA form, the CDR3 reads TGTGCCAGCAGCTTTACAACTGCGGGGTTCTTC. It translates to CASSFTTAGFF.

The CDR3 coding sequence is TGTGCCACCAGTGATACTCGGGACAGGGGAAGCGGCGAGCAGTACTTC. This sequence encodes CATSDTRDRGSGEQYF. The chain links TRBV24-1 to TRBJ2-7, with TRBD1 matching over 10 bases. CDR1 is KGHDR and CDR2 is SFDVKD in the germline V gene. The CDR3 runs to 16 residues. The ends lost 3 bases at V and 6 bases at J; junction bases unmatched: 10.

The gene calls are TRBV3-1 (or the pseudogene TRBV3-2) and TRBJ1-2, with 10 bases identical to TRBD1. Looked up from germline, CDR1 is LGHDT and CDR2 is YNNKEL (reference sequence). The CDR3 runs to 13 residues. V was pared by 3 bases and J by 8 bases, with 3 bases of the junction left unmatched. CDR3 residues: CASSHGQGGGYTF. The CDR3 nucleotides read TGTGCCAGCAGCCACGGACAGGGGGGCGGCTACACCTTC.

This clone was seen once. The same CDR3 also results from other DNA sequences found in this sample. This chain uses TRBV5-5 with TRBJ1-6, with TRBD1 matching over 11 bases. Germline values: CDR1 SGHKS, CDR2 YYEKEE (reference sequence). J gave up 9 bases and V 1 base, and 6 bases lay outside the gene matches. This CDR3 region has 16 residues. The CDR3 nucleotides read TGTGCCAGCAGCTTGAGGGGGGACAGGGGGGCTTCACCCCTCCACTTT. It specifies CASSLRGDRGASPLHF.

The rearrangement uses TRBV7-2 and TRBJ1-6; 8 bases fit TRBD1. The V segment lost 5 bases and the J segment 7 bases; nucleotides outside the gene matches: 13. Germline CDR1 and CDR2: SGHTA and FQGNSA. This CDR3 contains 17 residues. The CDR3 protein is CASSKTGTGIGNSPLHF. The CDR3 coding sequence is TGTGCCAGCAGCAAAACCGGGACAGGAATCGGGAATTCACCCCTCCACTTT.

V is TRBV14 and J is TRBJ1-1; D unresolved. This CDR3 comprises 14 residues. Germline V gene lookup returns CDR1 SGHDN and CDR2 FVKESK. V lost 0 bases, J lost 1 base, and 6 bases lay in between. DNA for the CDR3: TGTGCCAGCAGCCAAGAGCCGGGGAACACTGAAGCTTTCTTT. Encoded protein: CASSQEPGNTEAFF.

This chain uses TRBV6-1 with TRBJ1-2; maybe TRBD1 (6 bases). This CDR3 contains 17 residues. Germline CDR1 and CDR2: MNHNS and SASEGT. The V and J ends lost 0 bases and 4 bases respectively, with 18 bases between them. The CDR3 bases are TGTGCCAGCAGTGAAGCTGAGACAGGAGCAGAGGGCTATGGCTACACCTTC. It translates to CASSEAETGAEGYGYTF.

The chain uses TRBV7-3 and TRBJ2-1, with TRBD2 matching 10 bases. The CDR3 is made up of 16 amino acids. CDR1 SGHTA and CDR2 FQGTGA come from the germline V gene. Trimming removed 0 bases from V and 7 bases from J; junction bases left unmatched: 6. The DNA of the CDR3 is TGTGCCAGCAGCTTAACGATAGCGGGGGGCCGAAATGAGCAGTTCTTC. This sequence encodes CASSLTIAGGRNEQFF.

The chain employs TRBV27 and TRBJ1-6; D not certain. This CDR3 is 12 amino acids long. V lost 7 bases and J lost 10, with 11 bases in between. Germline CDR1 and CDR2: MNHEY and SMNVEV (reference sequence). The DNA for the CDR3 is TGTGCCAGCAACTCGGGTAACTCACCCCTCCACTTT. It translates to CASNSGNSPLHF.